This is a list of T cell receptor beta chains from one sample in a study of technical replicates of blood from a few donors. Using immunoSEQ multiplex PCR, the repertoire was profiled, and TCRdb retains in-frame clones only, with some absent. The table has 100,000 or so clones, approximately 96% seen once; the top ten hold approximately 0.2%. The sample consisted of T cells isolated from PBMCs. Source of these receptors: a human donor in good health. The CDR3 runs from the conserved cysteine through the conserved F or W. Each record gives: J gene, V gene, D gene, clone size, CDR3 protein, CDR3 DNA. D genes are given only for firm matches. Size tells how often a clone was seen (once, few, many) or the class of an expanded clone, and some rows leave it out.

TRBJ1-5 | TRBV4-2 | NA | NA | CASSLDPEGQPQHF | TGTGCCAGCAGCCTGGACCCCGAGGGTCAGCCCCAGCATTTT
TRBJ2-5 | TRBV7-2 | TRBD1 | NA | CASSALTGGTQYF | TGTGCCAGCAGCGCTCTTACAGGGGGCACCCAGTACTTC
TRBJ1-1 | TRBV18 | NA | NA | CASSPYRGNTEAFF | TGTGCCAGCTCACCGTATAGGGGGAACACTGAAGCTTTCTTT
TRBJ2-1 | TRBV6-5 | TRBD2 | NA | CASSRDYLGYNEQFF | TGTGCCAGCAGCCGGGACTACCTGGGGTACAATGAGCAGTTCTTC
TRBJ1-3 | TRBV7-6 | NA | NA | CASSLKGDTIYF | TGTGCCAGCAGCTTAAAGGGGGACACCATATATTTT
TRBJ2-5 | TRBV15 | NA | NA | CATSRGREEKTQYF | TGTGCCACCAGCAGAGGCAGGGAAGAAAAGACCCAGTACTTC
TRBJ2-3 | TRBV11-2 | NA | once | CASSLLQGTDTQYF | TGTGCCAGCAGCTTATTACAGGGCACAGATACGCAGTATTTT
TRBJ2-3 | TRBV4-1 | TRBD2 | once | CASSLPSGGAQDTQYF | TGCGCCAGCAGCCTCCCTAGCGGGGGGGCCCAAGATACGCAGTATTTT
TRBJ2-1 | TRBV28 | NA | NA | CASSYFGEQFF | TGTGCCAGCAGCTATTTTGGTGAGCAGTTCTTC
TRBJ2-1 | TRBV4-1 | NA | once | CASSQIGGSEQFF | TGCGCCAGCAGCCAAATCGGGGGTTCTGAGCAGTTCTTC
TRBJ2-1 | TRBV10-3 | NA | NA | CASGTRLNEQFF | TGTGCCTCCGGAACTAGGTTAAATGAGCAGTTCTTC
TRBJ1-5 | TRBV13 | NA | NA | CASSAAGRNQPQHF | TGTGCCAGCAGCGCCGCGGGCCGTAATCAGCCCCAGCATTTT
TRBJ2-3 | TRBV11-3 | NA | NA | CASSHSTGTDTQYF | TGTGCCAGCAGCCACTCGACTGGGACAGATACGCAGTATTTT